The next 19 T cell receptor beta chains were all read from a single sample in a study of vaccination and CD4 T cells after COVID-19. Time point denoted: late sampling 161 to 241 days after vaccination in a few convalescent patients. Treatment in this sample: roughly ten-day PBMC culture with coronavirus spike peptide pools or control peptides (ViraFEST assay). Cultured CD4+ T cells had their DNA profiled by the Oncomine TCR Beta short-read assay. From the PCR reads, TCRdb called clonotypes with MiXCR, one entry per CDR3 protein. The profile shows about 20,000 distinct CDR3 sequences, 30% to 45% of them singletons. These receptors have no identified antigens. This specimen was CD4+ T cells from blood, cultured in vitro, taken about 7 months after SARS-CoV-2 vaccination. The receptors shown here come from a human donor who had recovered from COVID-19.

The CDR3 is CASSLQDYLYQETQYF. The CDR3 nucleotides are TGTGCCAGCAGTTTACAGGACTATCTGTACCAAGAGACCCAGTACTTC. The chain recombines TRBV28 with TRBJ2-5, with a tentative D call TRBD2 (6 bases). CDR1 is MDHEN, CDR2 SYDVKM, per germline. CDR3 length: 16 residues. V dropped 2 bases and J dropped 0 bases, with 13 bases sitting between them.

By share, this clonotype ranks as medium-sized (0.01 to 0.1%). The chain employs TRBV7-9 and TRBJ2-2; 7 nucleotides match TRBD1. This CDR3 has 14 residues. V lost 5 bases and J lost 7; bases outside the gene matches: 7. Germline CDR1 SEHNR, CDR2 FQNEAQ (reference sequence). CDR3 bases: TGTGCCAGCAGCCCTGACAGGGCGGTCGGGGAGCTGTTTTTT. Its protein product is CASSPDRAVGELFF.

This chain links TRBV28 with TRBJ1-5, with D hard to call. Trimming took 6 bases from V and 5 from J, leaving 23 bases between them. Germline CDR1 MDHEN, CDR2 SYDVKM. CDR3 length equals 17 residues. The CDR3 reads CASSLGSFVGRDQPQHF. The CDR3 DNA reads TGTGCCAGCAGCTTAGGGAGTTTCGTGGGTCGGGATCAGCCCCAGCATTTT.

The V gene is TRBV28, the J gene TRBJ2-1; D ambiguous. The germline gives CDR1 MDHEN, CDR2 SYDVKM. V dropped 3 bases and J dropped 7 bases, with 10 bases sitting between them. The CDR3 is 13 residues long. CDR3 protein: CASSLGPKNEQFF. CDR3 nucleotide sequence: TGTGCCAGCAGTTTGGGTCCTAAAAATGAGCAGTTCTTC.

This chain uses TRBV4-2 with TRBJ1-5; D not resolved. Germline loops: CDR1 LGHNA, CDR2 YNFKEQ. The V and J ends lost 3 bases and 1 base respectively, with 7 bases between them. The CDR3 has 14 residues. The CDR3 loop reads CASSHLASNQPQHF. CDR3 in DNA: TGTGCCAGCAGCCACTTGGCCAGCAATCAGCCCCAGCATTTT.

The chain carries TRBV7-2 and TRBJ2-1; 7 positions match TRBD1. V lost 5 bases and J lost 4; bases outside the gene matches: 8. This CDR3 comprises 15 residues. Looked up from germline, CDR1 is SGHTA and CDR2 is FQGNSA. DNA of the CDR3: TGTGCCAGCAGCACCAGCCCACAGGGGTACAATGAGCAGTTCTTC. It specifies CASSTSPQGYNEQFF.

V and J are TRBV20-1 and TRBJ2-7; 7 nucleotides agree with TRBD1. The CDR3 contains 14 residues. V lost 3 bases and J lost 3; bases outside the gene matches: 8. CDR1 and CDR2 (germline): DFQATT, SNEGSKA (reference sequence). CDR3: CSASETGSDYEQYF. DNA for the CDR3: TGCAGTGCTAGCGAGACAGGGAGCGACTACGAGCAGTACTTC.

This clonotype has a handful of counts. CDR3 DNA: TGTGCCAGCAGCTTGGGCATCGCGAACACCGGGGAGCTGTTTTTT. Protein: CASSLGIANTGELFF. The gene calls are TRBV7-9 and TRBJ2-2, with unresolved D. CDR3 length: 15 residues. V lost 3 bases and J 0 bases, leaving 8 bases between the germline ends. CDR1 and CDR2 (germline): SEHNR, FQNEAQ (reference sequence).

The chain couples TRBV7-9 to TRBJ2-1; D gene uncertain. The ends were cut back, 6 bases at V and 10 bases at J, with 10 bases in the middle. The CDR3 sequence is 11 residues long. Germline V lookup: CDR1 SEHNR, CDR2 FQNEAQ (reference sequence). The CDR3 reads CASSSRGEQFF. The CDR3, as DNA: TGTGCCAGCAGTTCTCGTGGGGAGCAGTTCTTC.

V gene TRBV4-2 combines with J gene TRBJ2-3, with a possible D match to TRBD2 (5 bases). Trimming removed 2 bases from V and 8 bases from J, with 11 bases in between. Germline values: CDR1 LGHNA, CDR2 YNFKEQ. The CDR3 covers 13 residues. The CDR3 protein is CASSQPEGATQYF. The CDR3 nucleotides are TGTGCCAGCAGCCAACCAGAGGGAGCTACGCAGTATTTT.

This clonotype was recorded a few times. This rearrangement joins TRBV20-1 to TRBJ1-6; D is unclear. The CDR3 totals 10 residues. V dropped 3 bases and J dropped 13 bases, with 7 bases sitting between them. Germline CDR1 DFQATT, CDR2 SNEGSKA (reference sequence). Written as DNA, the CDR3 is TGCAGTGCTAGCGGGCCTCCCCTCCACTTT. Translation: CSASGPPLHF.

By share, this clonotype counts as medium-sized. The chain recombines TRBV24-1 with TRBJ1-5; 9 bases are shared with TRBD1. J lost 2 bases, V lost 3 bases, and 1 base had no gene match. Germline loops: CDR1 KGHDR, CDR2 SFDVKD. There are 15 residues in the CDR3. The CDR3 sequence: CATSDRTGGNQPQHF. CDR3 coding DNA: TGTGCCACCAGTGATCGGACAGGGGGCAATCAGCCCCAGCATTTT.

The CDR3, as DNA: TGTGCCAGCAGTCTCAGGACCCGCGGGGAGCAGTACTTC. It encodes CASSLRTRGEQYF. The genes are TRBV28 and TRBJ2-7, with D maybe TRBD2 (5 bases). The CDR3 has 13 residues. V shed 5 bases and J shed 7 bases, with 15 bases lying between them. Germline CDR1 is MDHEN and CDR2 is SYDVKM.

This sequence joins TRBV19 and TRBJ2-1, with TRBD1 matching over 7 bases. V lost 5 bases, J lost 0 bases, and 7 bases stayed unmatched. Germline loops: CDR1 LNHDA, CDR2 SQIVND (reference sequence). The CDR3 contains 16 residues. The CDR3, as DNA: TGTGCCAGTAGTTTTCAGGGGGACCCCTCCTACAATGAGCAGTTCTTC. Protein product: CASSFQGDPSYNEQFF.

This clonotype was seen only a few times. V gene TRBV20-1 combines with J gene TRBJ2-4; D call uncertain. Germline CDR1 and CDR2: DFQATT and SNEGSKA (reference sequence). Trimming took off 0 bases at V and 1 base at J, with 7 bases between the two ends. CDR3 length equals 14 residues. The CDR3 DNA reads as TGCAGTGCTAGAGATCAGGAGGCCAAAAACATTCAGTACTTC. This sequence encodes CSARDQEAKNIQYF.

The CDR3 spells CSASHRDRGEGTYEQYF. In DNA form, the CDR3 reads TGCAGTGCTAGCCACCGGGACAGGGGAGAGGGAACCTACGAGCAGTACTTC. V usage is TRBV20-1 and J usage is TRBJ2-7; TRBD1 matches 10 bases. This CDR3 comprises 17 residues. Germline V gene lookup returns CDR1 DFQATT and CDR2 SNEGSKA (reference sequence). With V trimmed by 3 bases and J by 2 bases, 13 bases remained unmatched.

The chain combines TRBV27 with TRBJ1-6; D gene unclear. The CDR3 runs 20 residues. Germline CDR1 is MNHEY and CDR2 is SMNVEV (reference sequence). V gave up 5 bases and J gave up 5 bases, with 28 bases separating them. The CDR3 reads CASSLTFRLTHPKNNSPLHF. Here the CDR3 DNA reads TGTGCCAGCAGTCTGACCTTTCGCCTTACACATCCAAAGAATAATTCACCCCTCCACTTT.

The V and J genes are TRBV6-1 and TRBJ1-2, with 10 bases that match TRBD1. Looked up from germline, CDR1 is MNHNS and CDR2 is SASEGT. The ends lost 4 bases at V and 6 bases at J; junction bases unmatched: 5. The CDR3 contains 14 residues. DNA of the CDR3: TGTGCCAGCAGTGGCCGGGACAGGGGTAATGGCTACACCTTC. This translates into CASSGRDRGNGYTF.

The rearrangement links TRBV6-2 or TRBV6-3 to TRBJ2-7, with D possibly being TRBD1 or TRBD2 (5 bases each). The germline gives CDR1 MNHEY, CDR2 SVGEGT. This CDR3 is built from 12 residues. Trimming cost V 1 base and J 4 bases, with 5 bases left between them. The DNA of the CDR3 is TGTGCCAGCAGTTACTGGGGGTACGAGCAGTACTTC. This codes for CASSYWGYEQYF.